Following are 18 T cell receptor beta chains from one sample sequenced in a study of blood T cell repertoires in COVID-19. The assay was immunoSEQ multiplex PCR, and TCRdb's table has in-frame clones only and misses some. This sample has about 270,000 clones, with just under 90% found just once. Sequenced material: PBMCs or T cells enriched from blood (not recorded which). All receptors come from a woman aged 55-75 years who had recovered from COVID-19.

This chain links TRBV28 with TRBJ1-1; the match to TRBD1 covers 9 bases. Germline values: CDR1 MDHEN, CDR2 SYDVKM. This CDR3 region has 17 residues. Trimming cost V 2 bases and J 5 bases; bases outside gene matches: 12. This CDR3 is CASSLPPGQGSKTEAFF. CDR3 sequence (DNA): TGTGCCAGCAGTTTACCCCCGGGACAGGGATCAAAGACTGAAGCTTTCTTT.

This clone was recorded only once. The J gene is TRBJ2-1, the V gene TRBV5-1, with 16 bases aligning to TRBD2. CDR3 length equals 15 residues. With 4 bases clipped from V and 10 bases from J, the junction kept 5 bases outside the gene matches. CDR1 is SGHRS, CDR2 YFSETQ, per germline. As DNA, the CDR3 is TGCGCCAGCAGCCCGGGACTAGCGGGAGGGGAGGAGCAGTTCTTC. It codes for CASSPGLAGGEEQFF.

This clone has just a few counts. The rearrangement uses TRBV5-5 and TRBJ2-7, with D tentatively TRBD1 (5 bases). Germline V gene data show CDR1 as SGHKS and CDR2 as YYEKEE (reference sequence). The length of the CDR3 is 12 residues. The V end was cut by 4 bases, the J end by 4 bases, with 9 bases between. Written as DNA, the CDR3 is TGTGCCAGCAGCCTGCAGGGTTACGAGCAGTACTTC. Translating it yields CASSLQGYEQYF.

V is TRBV5-1 and J is TRBJ2-5; 7 nucleotides line up with TRBD2. The germline V gene has CDR1 SGHRS and CDR2 YFSETQ. The CDR3 runs 15 residues. V gave up 7 bases and J gave up 1 base; unmatched junction bases: 10. The CDR3 here is CASLASGGSQETQYF. The CDR3, as DNA: TGCGCCAGCCTTGCTAGCGGAGGTAGCCAAGAGACCCAGTACTTC.

The genes are TRBV28 and TRBJ1-2; D is undetermined. The germline V gene encodes CDR1 MDHEN and CDR2 SYDVKM. This CDR3 has 14 residues. Trimming removed 1 base at V and 3 bases at J, with 9 bases between. The CDR3 DNA reads as TGTGCCAGCAGTTTATACACGGAGGACTATGGCTACACCTTC. Residues: CASSLYTEDYGYTF.

V is TRBV5-1 and J is TRBJ2-7; D not certain. Germline V gives CDR1 SGHRS, CDR2 YFSETQ. This CDR3 has 15 residues. Trimming shortened V by 0 bases and J by 0 bases, and 10 bases separated the two germline ends. The CDR3 nucleotides are TGCGCCAGCAGCTTGGGCCCCCCGAGCTCCTACGAGCAGTACTTC. It is translated as CASSLGPPSSYEQYF.

This clone was detected once. The gene calls are TRBV5-1 and TRBJ2-1; TRBD2 matches 12 bases. This CDR3 is built from 14 residues. The germline V gene encodes CDR1 SGHRS and CDR2 YFSETQ. The junction had 3 bases not matched to a gene; V was cut back by 6 bases and J by 5 bases. In DNA form, the CDR3 reads TGCGCCAGCAAGACTAGCGGGAGAAACAATGAGCAGTTCTTC. Translated: CASKTSGRNNEQFF.

This sequence joins TRBV3-1 (or the pseudogene TRBV3-2) and TRBJ2-1; 11 nucleotides line up with TRBD2. The CDR3 runs 21 residues. Germline V gene lookup returns CDR1 LGHDT and CDR2 YNNKEL (reference sequence). The V and J ends lost 2 bases and 4 bases, in that order; junction bases with no gene match: 19. The CDR3 is CASSQWDTSGSGAWRYNEQFF. The CDR3 DNA reads TGTGCCAGCAGCCAATGGGACACTAGCGGGAGTGGGGCCTGGCGGTACAATGAGCAGTTCTTC.

V gene TRBV7-2 combines with J gene TRBJ2-1; 11 bases are shared with TRBD2. The CDR3 is 15 amino acids. The J segment lost 8 bases and the V segment lost 0 bases, leaving 3 bases of the junction unmatched. The germline V gene encodes CDR1 SGHTA and CDR2 FQGNSA. The CDR3 is CASSLASGGAYEQFF. CDR3 DNA sequence: TGTGCCAGCAGCTTAGCTAGCGGGGGGGCGTATGAGCAGTTCTTC.

The CDR3 bases are TGCGCCAGCAGCGAGCCGGGGGGCCCCTACAATGAGCAGTTCTTC. Amino acid sequence: CASSEPGGPYNEQFF. The chain joins TRBV10-1 to TRBJ2-1, with D possibly matching TRBD2 (7 bases). V was shortened by 6 bases and J by 2 bases, with 14 bases between the two germline ends. The germline CDR1 and CDR2 sequences are WNHNN and SYGVQD (reference sequence). The CDR3 extends over 15 amino acids.

The rearrangement uses TRBV6-5 and TRBJ1-2; tentatively, D is TRBD1 (6 bases). The CDR3 length is 14 residues. Germline loops: CDR1 MNHEY, CDR2 SVGAGI. V was shortened by 6 bases and J by 8 bases, with 19 bases between the two germline ends. The CDR3 coding sequence is TGTGCCAGCAGATTAGGACAGCCCGACAGCGGCTACACCTTC. It yields the protein CASRLGQPDSGYTF.

V is TRBV18 and J is TRBJ1-4, with no clear D. CDR1 KGHSH and CDR2 LQKENI come from the germline V gene. This CDR3 has 17 residues. V lost 1 base and J lost 0, with 12 bases in between. The CDR3 DNA reads as TGTGCCAGCTCACCACAGCGTCAGCCCTCAACTAATGAAAAACTGTTTTTT. This sequence encodes CASSPQRQPSTNEKLFF.

The chain carries TRBV19 and TRBJ1-2; 8 bases align to TRBD1. The CDR3 covers 15 residues. V gave up 4 bases and J gave up 8 bases; unmatched junction bases: 12. Germline CDR1 and CDR2: LNHDA and SQIVND (reference sequence). For the CDR3, the DNA is TGTGCCAGTAGTACTGGACAGGGCTTATTCGGGGGCTACACCTTC. Amino acids: CASSTGQGLFGGYTF.

The chain employs TRBV3-1 (or the pseudogene TRBV3-2) and TRBJ2-7; D unclear. Germline V gene sequence: CDR1 LGHDT, CDR2 YNNKEL (reference sequence). The CDR3 sequence is 15 residues long. V was shortened by 0 bases and J by 7 bases, with 16 bases between the two germline ends. CDR3 DNA: TGTGCCAGCAGCCAAGATGTCCAGGTCCCCAGGGAGCAGTACTTC. Translating gives CASSQDVQVPREQYF.

V usage is TRBV11-2 and J usage is TRBJ2-5, with 9 bases that match TRBD2. The CDR3 is 16 residues long. V lost 1 base, J lost 4 bases, and 7 bases stayed unmatched. The germline V gene encodes CDR1 SGHAT and CDR2 FQNNGV. The CDR3: CASSLGAGGSGETQYF. DNA of the CDR3: TGTGCCAGCAGCTTAGGAGCGGGGGGCTCCGGAGAGACCCAGTACTTC.

The V gene is TRBV7-3, the J gene TRBJ2-7; tentatively, D is TRBD2 (7 bases). Per germline, CDR1 SGHTA and CDR2 FQGTGA. The CDR3 runs to 13 residues. V was cut by 4 bases and J by 7 bases, with 14 bases left in between. The CDR3 reads CASSSERGGEQYF. The CDR3 DNA reads TGTGCCAGCAGCTCTGAAAGGGGGGGAGAGCAGTACTTC.

The V and J genes are TRBV28 and TRBJ1-6; unclear D gene. Germline V gene data show CDR1 as MDHEN and CDR2 as SYDVKM. V lost 5 bases to trimming and J lost 0 bases, with 5 bases between them. This CDR3 spans 14 amino acids. The CDR3 region has the DNA TGTGCCAGCAGTATGAGCTCCTATAATTCACCCCTCCACTTT. This gives the protein CASSMSSYNSPLHF.

A note on this clone: The same CDR3 is also encoded by other DNA sequences in this sample. The gene calls are TRBV10-3 and TRBJ2-3, with TRBD2 identical over 8 bases. The V and J ends lost 0 bases and 1 base, in that order; junction bases with no gene match: 3. Looked up from germline, CDR1 is ENHRY and CDR2 is SYGVKD. CDR3 length: 16 residues. The CDR3 region is CAISESAGGRTDTQYF. In DNA, the CDR3 is TGTGCCATCAGTGAGTCGGCGGGGGGCCGCACAGATACGCAGTATTTT.